The 12 T cell receptor beta chains presented below share a single source sample, sequenced in a study of T cells in Graves' hyperthyroidism and ophthalmopathy. The TCR beta CDR3 regions underwent amplification using RNA transcripts as the source. Researchers ran a first-round RT-PCR on the TCR CDR3 using the HTBI primer set. From the multiplex PCR reads, TCRdb called clonotypes with MiXCR, one entry per CDR3 protein. The data show hundreds of thousands of distinct CDR3 sequences, 15% to 20% seen once. The sequencing sample was made of blood. These TCRs come from a man between 40 and 49 years old with Graves' ophthalmopathy.

This rearrangement joins TRBV5-4 to TRBJ2-2; D might be TRBD2 (5 bases). CDR1 is SGHNT and CDR2 is YYREEE in the germline V gene (reference sequence). Trimming took off 4 bases at V and 6 bases at J, with 13 bases between the two ends. This CDR3 is 14 amino acids long. DNA for the CDR3: TGTGCCAGCAGCCGCCAACTAGGGTCCGGGGAGCTGTTTTTT. Protein sequence: CASSRQLGSGELFF.

This clonotype was recorded at least ten times. The DNA for the CDR3 is TGTGCCAGCGGGACAGCCGAGAGTTTCGAGCAGTACTTC. Protein sequence: CASGTAESFEQYF. The rearrangement joins TRBV10-3 to TRBJ2-7, with D possibly matching TRBD1 (7 bases). CDR3 length equals 13 residues. In germline, CDR1 is ENHRY, CDR2 SYGVKD. Trimming cost V 10 bases and J 6 bases, with 19 bases left between them.

This clonotype has more than one count but fewer than ten. The chain has TRBV7-8 and TRBJ1-5, with TRBD1 identical over 7 bases. The length of the CDR3 is 15 residues. V shed 4 bases, J shed 6 bases, and the junction held 9 bases outside the gene matches. CDR1 is SGHVS and CDR2 is FQNEAQ in the germline V gene. The CDR3, as DNA: TGTGCCAGCAGCTCGCAAAACAGGGGTGGTCAGCCCCAGCATTTT. It specifies CASSSQNRGGQPQHF. The complete variable domain, with remaining parts taken from reference TRBV7-8 and TRBJ1-5, reads GAGVSQSPRYKVAKRGQDVALRCDPISGHVSLFWYQQALGQGPEFLTYFQNEAQLDKSGLPSDRFFAERPEGSVSTLKIQRTQQEDSAVYLCASSSQNRGGQPQHFGDGTRLSIL.

This clonotype was detected only a few times. This chain connects TRBV20-1 to TRBJ2-7; no firm D call. The CDR3 consists of 11 residues. V gave up 6 bases and J gave up 4 bases, with 10 bases separating them. Germline V gene sequence: CDR1 DFQATT, CDR2 SNEGSKA (reference sequence). In DNA form, the CDR3 reads TGCAGTGCCCCAGGAACTTACGAGCAGTACTTC. It translates to CSAPGTYEQYF.

V and J are TRBV11-2 and TRBJ2-5; a weak D match, TRBD2 (6 bases). From germline, CDR1 is SGHAT and CDR2 FQNNGV. The CDR3 has 15 amino acids. V dropped 1 base and J dropped 1 base, with 10 bases sitting between them. The CDR3 region has the DNA TGTGCCAGCAGCTTAGTTGGTAGCGGCCAAGAGACCCAGTACTTC. It codes for CASSLVGSGQETQYF.

This sequence joins TRBV5-4 and TRBJ2-7; D not resolved. The CDR3 is 14 residues long. The germline V gene encodes CDR1 SGHNT and CDR2 YYREEE (reference sequence). V was cut by 0 bases and J by 0 bases, with 7 bases left in between. The CDR3 nucleotides are TGTGCCAGCAGCTTGGATCAGATCTCCTACGAGCAGTACTTC. Translating it yields CASSLDQISYEQYF.

This clonotype was picked up many times. The chain has TRBV12-3 or TRBV12-4 and TRBJ2-5; 12 bases align to TRBD2. V dropped 5 bases and J dropped 5; count of bases not matched to a gene: 6. The CDR3 is 15 amino acids. In DNA, the CDR3 is TGTGCCAGCAGTAGACTAGCGGGAGAGAGGGAGACCCAGTACTTC. As protein: CASSRLAGERETQYF.

This clonotype came up many times. V gene TRBV30 combines with J gene TRBJ2-3, with unresolved D. Trimming removed 1 base from V and 2 bases from J, with 7 bases in between. This CDR3 is built from 13 residues. Germline CDR1 GTSNPN, CDR2 SVGIG (reference sequence). CDR3 nucleotide sequence: TGTGCCTGGAGTGGGGGAAACACAGATACGCAGTATTTT. Translated: CAWSGGNTDTQYF.

This clonotype was observed many times. The chain joins TRBV28 to TRBJ1-1, with 7 bases fitting TRBD1. Germline CDR1 reads MDHEN; CDR2 reads SYDVKM. Trimming at V came to 4 bases and at J to 0 bases, leaving 5 bases not matched to a gene. The CDR3 covers 15 residues. DNA for the CDR3: TGTGCCAGCAGTTCCGGGACAGCGCTGAACACTGAAGCTTTCTTT. It translates to CASSSGTALNTEAFF.

This clonotype has only a few counts. The chain joins TRBV6-1 to TRBJ1-2; 7 nucleotides match TRBD1. V shed 2 bases and J 1 base; nucleotides not matched to a gene: 4. Germline loops: CDR1 MNHNS, CDR2 SASEGT. This CDR3 comprises 15 residues. CDR3 residues: CASSERGGLNYGYTF. For the CDR3, the DNA is TGTGCCAGCAGTGAAAGAGGGGGCCTTAACTATGGCTACACCTTC.

The rearrangement joins TRBV9 to TRBJ2-3; D not resolved. CDR1 and CDR2 from the germline V gene are SGDLS and YYNGEE. The CDR3 contains 16 residues. V lost 0 bases and J 2 bases, leaving 13 bases between the germline ends. The CDR3 here is CASSVVGEPNTDTQYF. DNA for the CDR3: TGTGCCAGCAGCGTAGTCGGCGAGCCAAACACAGATACGCAGTATTTT.

As DNA, the CDR3 is TGTGCCAGCAGCTCGACCGGCGGGGGGGCCTCCTACGAGCAGTACTTC. This encodes CASSSTGGGASYEQYF. The chain uses TRBV7-9 and TRBJ2-7, with TRBD2 matching 9 bases. The CDR3 runs 16 residues. Germline CDR1 and CDR2: SEHNR and FQNEAQ (reference sequence). V was clipped by 4 bases and J by 0 bases; unmatched bases: 7.